Presented here are 18 T cell receptor beta chains from one specimen sequenced in a study of T cells after yellow fever vaccination (dated by TCRdb to about 2019). In light of the paper, this sample's treatment or condition label describes: live attenuated yellow fever vaccine strain. Receptor libraries were prepared by 5' RACE. TCRdb records Illumina HiSeq 2500 as the sequencer. Starting from the raw public reads, TCRdb applied fastp trimming at Q25, assembled clones with MiXCR and retained in-frame beta chains. Identical CDR3 proteins give one entry, which carries the most common genes and DNA. The table for this sample lists roughly 520,000 distinct CDR3 sequences; roughly 22% of them were counted only once. Jointly, the top ten make up about 16% of the sample. This sample comprised PBMCs, obtained 20 to 25 days after the first yellow fever vaccination. The source is a man between 18 and 35 years old who received the YFV17D yellow fever vaccine.

This clonotype has just a few counts. V and J are TRBV5-4 and TRBJ2-1; 7 positions agree with TRBD1. V gave up 2 bases and J gave up 6 bases; unmatched junction bases: 8. Germline V gives CDR1 SGHNT, CDR2 YYREEE (reference sequence). The CDR3 is made up of 15 amino acids. In DNA form, the CDR3 reads TGTGCCAGCAGCTTCTTACAGGGGACGGGCAATGAGCAGTTCTTC. Protein: CASSFLQGTGNEQFF.

The V and J genes are TRBV24-1 and TRBJ1-5; D is unresolved. The CDR3 length is 16 residues. Looked up from germline, CDR1 is KGHDR and CDR2 is SFDVKD. Deletions cut 0 bases from V and 0 bases from J, with 8 bases between. In nucleotides, the CDR3 is TGTGCCACCAGTGATTTGTACAGTCCTAGCAATCAGCCCCAGCATTTT. Encoded protein: CATSDLYSPSNQPQHF.

As for this clonotype: At one boundary the junction diverges from the germline segment, which might be a read error. V is TRBV4-2 and J is TRBJ2-2; D is ambiguous. This CDR3 contains 15 residues. The germline gives CDR1 LGHNA, CDR2 YNFKEQ. As DNA, the CDR3 is TGTGCCAGCAGCAAAGAGGTCCAGAACACCGGGGAGCTGTTTTTT. Translation gives CASSKEVQNTGELFF.

The V and J genes are TRBV5-6 and TRBJ1-2; tentative D call: TRBD1 (5 bases). Germline V gives CDR1 SGHDT, CDR2 YYEEEE. Trimming took off 4 bases at V and 1 base at J, with 14 bases between the two ends. This CDR3 has 15 residues. CDR3 amino acids: CASSPRTGGNYGYTF. The CDR3 DNA is TGTGCCAGCAGCCCGCGGACCGGGGGTAACTATGGCTACACCTTC. The complete variable domain, with remaining parts taken from reference TRBV5-6 and TRBJ1-2, reads DAGVTQSPTHLIKTRGQQVTLRCSPKSGHDTVSWYQQALGQGPQFIFQYYEEEERQRGNFPDRFSGHQFPNYSSELNVNALLLGDSALYLCASSPRTGGNYGYTFGSGTRLTVV.

CDR3 sequence: CASSPNDTQYF. The CDR3 DNA reads as TGCGCCAGCAGCCCTAATGATACGCAGTATTTT. This chain links TRBV4-3 with TRBJ2-3; the D is unclear. The germline gives CDR1 LGHNA, CDR2 YSLEER. The CDR3 runs to 11 residues. Trimming took off 4 bases at V and 6 bases at J, with 5 bases between the two ends.

The J gene is TRBJ2-7, the V gene TRBV11-2; no firm D call. V dropped 10 bases and J dropped 2 bases, with 18 bases sitting between them. The CDR3 is made up of 14 amino acids. Germline CDR1 SGHAT, CDR2 FQNNGV. The CDR3 DNA sequence: TGTGCCACCGCCTATGGGCCGGCAACCTACGAGCAGTACTTC. This encodes CATAYGPATYEQYF.

This clonotype has a count of ten or more. The J gene is TRBJ2-1, the V gene TRBV12-3 or TRBV12-4; no firm D call. This CDR3 is built from 14 residues. V was shortened by 5 bases and J by 10 bases, with 18 bases between the two germline ends. In DNA, the CDR3 is TGTGCCAGCAGTCTGCTATCACCTAGAGGAGAGCAGTTCTTC. This sequence encodes CASSLLSPRGEQFF.

This clonotype was counted between two and nine times. The V gene is TRBV29-1, the J gene TRBJ1-1; 9 bases line up with TRBD1. The CDR3 sequence is 13 residues long. The V gene's germline CDR1 is SQVTM and CDR2 ANQGSEA. J lost 4 bases, V lost 4 bases, and 4 bases had no gene match. The CDR3 nucleotides read TGCAGCGTTGTGGGACAGGGTATCACTGAAGCTTTCTTT. It is translated as CSVVGQGITEAFF.

This clonotype showed up just a few times. This chain connects TRBV27 to TRBJ1-2; maybe TRBD1 (6 bases). The V gene's germline CDR1 is MNHEY and CDR2 SMNVEV (reference sequence). CDR3 length: 15 amino acids. Trimming pared 0 bases from V and 4 bases from J, leaving 12 bases between. The CDR3 DNA is TGTGCCAGCAGTTTATCCCTACAGGGAATCTATGGCTACACCTTC. Protein product: CASSLSLQGIYGYTF.

V gene TRBV12-3 or TRBV12-4 combines with J gene TRBJ2-5; D uncertain. There are 14 residues in the CDR3. Trimming left V 5 bases short and J 3 bases short, with 13 bases between. The CDR3 region has the DNA TGTGCCAGCAGTCGCCCTACGGCGAAAGAGACCCAGTACTTC. Translating it yields CASSRPTAKETQYF.

This clonotype has a handful of counts. This chain uses TRBV7-2 with TRBJ2-1, with D tentatively TRBD2 (5 bases). Germline V gene data show CDR1 as SGHTA and CDR2 as FQGNSA. V lost 4 bases, J lost 8 bases, and 24 bases lay in between. This CDR3 has 17 residues. The CDR3 DNA follows: TGTGCCAGCAGCTCCTCTTCCGTTCGCGGAGGTTGGGATGAGCAGTTCTTC. It codes for CASSSSSVRGGWDEQFF. The variable domain in full, with the rest retrieved from reference TRBV7-2 and TRBJ2-1, is GAGVSQSPSNKVTEKGKDVELRCDPISGHTALYWYRQSLGQGLEFLIYFQGNSAPDKSGLPSDRFSAERTGGSVSTLTIQRTQQEDSAVYLCASSSSSVRGGWDEQFFGPGTRLTVL.

This clonotype appeared a single time. The chain combines TRBV13 with TRBJ2-5; 7 positions match TRBD2. Per germline, CDR1 PRHDT and CDR2 FYEKMQ (reference sequence). Trimming took 5 bases from V and 5 from J; bases not matched to a gene: 11. This CDR3 contains 15 residues. CDR3 amino acids: CASSRAGPETETQYF. CDR3 in DNA: TGTGCCAGCAGCCGAGCGGGACCAGAGACCGAGACCCAGTACTTC.

The J gene is TRBJ2-5, the V gene TRBV29-1; TRBD2 agrees at 11 bases. Germline V gene data show CDR1 as SQVTM and CDR2 as ANQGSEA. V lost 1 base to trimming and J lost 5 bases; unmatched junction nucleotides: 3. CDR3 size: 14 residues. This chain's CDR3 is CSVEVAGGRETQYF. Written as DNA, the CDR3 is TGCAGCGTTGAAGTAGCGGGGGGGCGCGAGACCCAGTACTTC.

This clonotype was detected a few times. The V call is TRBV5-1, the J call TRBJ2-2, with 7 bases identical to TRBD1. J gave up 7 bases and V 4 bases, and 1 base lay outside the gene matches. This CDR3 region has 12 residues. Germline CDR1 SGHRS, CDR2 YFSETQ. The CDR3 region is CASSTGVGELFF. Written as DNA, the CDR3 is TGCGCCAGCAGCACAGGGGTCGGGGAGCTGTTTTTT.

The genes are TRBV6-1 and TRBJ2-3, with a tentative D call TRBD1 (6 bases). The CDR3 spans 11 residues. CDR1 MNHNS and CDR2 SASEGT come from the germline V gene. Between the trimmed V and J ends, which lost 10 bases and 6 bases, there was a span of 11 bases. This chain's CDR3 is CATQGFDTQYF. CDR3 nucleotides: TGTGCCACCCAGGGGTTCGATACGCAGTATTTT.

The rearrangement links TRBV4-1 to TRBJ1-6, with D unclear. Germline CDR1 MGHRA, CDR2 YSYEKL. The CDR3 totals 18 residues. Between the trimmed V and J ends, which lost 3 bases and 3 bases, there was a span of 18 bases. The CDR3 is CASSHPTRRTIYNSPLHF. CDR3 in DNA: TGCGCCAGCAGCCACCCTACCCGAAGGACTATCTATAATTCACCCCTCCACTTT.

This clonotype was observed a handful of times. This chain joins TRBV11-2 and TRBJ2-5; D is ambiguous. The CDR3 is 15 amino acids. The V gene's germline CDR1 is SGHAT and CDR2 FQNNGV. V dropped 3 bases and J dropped 5 bases, with 16 bases sitting between them. The CDR3 bases are TGTGCCAGCAGCTTCGGCCTCCTAACGGCGGAGACCCAGTACTTC. Protein sequence: CASSFGLLTAETQYF.

This rearrangement joins TRBV29-1 to TRBJ1-2, with D unclear. The CDR3 length is 14 residues. The germline gives CDR1 SQVTM, CDR2 ANQGSEA. Trimming cost V 4 bases and J 2 bases, with 14 bases left between them. The CDR3 here is CSVVTGLANYGYTF. CDR3 nucleotides: TGCAGCGTTGTCACCGGACTGGCGAACTATGGCTACACCTTC. Full variable domain (rest looked up from reference TRBV29-1 and TRBJ1-2): SAVISQKPSRDICQRGTSLTIQCQVDSQVTMMFWYRQQPGQSLTLIATANQGSEATYESGFVIDKFPISRPNLTFSTLTVSNMSPEDSSIYLCSVVTGLANYGYTFGSGTRLTVV.